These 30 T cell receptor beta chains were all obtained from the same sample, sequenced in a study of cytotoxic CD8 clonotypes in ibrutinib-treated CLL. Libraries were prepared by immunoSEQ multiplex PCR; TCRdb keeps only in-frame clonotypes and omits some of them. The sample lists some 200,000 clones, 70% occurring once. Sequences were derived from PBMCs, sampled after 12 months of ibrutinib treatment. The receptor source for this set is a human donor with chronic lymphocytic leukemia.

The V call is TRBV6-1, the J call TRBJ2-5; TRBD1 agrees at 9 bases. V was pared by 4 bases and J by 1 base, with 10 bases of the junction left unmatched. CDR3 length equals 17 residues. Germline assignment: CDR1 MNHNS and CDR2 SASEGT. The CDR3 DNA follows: TGTGCCAGCAGTGTGGGACAGGGAGGGGGTTTCCAAGAGACCCAGTACTTC. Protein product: CASSVGQGGGFQETQYF.

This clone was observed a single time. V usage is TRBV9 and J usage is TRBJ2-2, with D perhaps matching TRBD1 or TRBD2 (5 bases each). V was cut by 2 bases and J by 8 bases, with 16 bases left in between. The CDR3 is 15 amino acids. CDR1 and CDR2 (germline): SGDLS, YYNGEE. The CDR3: CASSVGTWATGELFF. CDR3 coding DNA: TGTGCCAGCAGCGTCGGGACGTGGGCGACGGGGGAGCTGTTTTTT.

The CDR3 coding sequence is TGTGCCATCAGTGACCCGACCGGGACAGGATTTTCCTACGAGCAGTACTTC. It codes for CAISDPTGTGFSYEQYF. The chain recombines TRBV10-3 with TRBJ2-7; 8 nucleotides align to TRBD1. The germline V gene has CDR1 ENHRY and CDR2 SYGVKD. The CDR3 spans 17 residues. The V and J ends lost 3 bases and 1 base, in that order; junction bases with no gene match: 11.

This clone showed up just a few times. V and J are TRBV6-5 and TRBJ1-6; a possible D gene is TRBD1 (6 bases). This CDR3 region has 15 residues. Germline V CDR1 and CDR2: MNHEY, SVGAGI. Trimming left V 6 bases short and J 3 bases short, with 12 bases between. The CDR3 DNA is TGTGCCAGCAGCAAAAGGACAGACTATAATTCACCCCTCCACTTT. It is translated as CASSKRTDYNSPLHF.

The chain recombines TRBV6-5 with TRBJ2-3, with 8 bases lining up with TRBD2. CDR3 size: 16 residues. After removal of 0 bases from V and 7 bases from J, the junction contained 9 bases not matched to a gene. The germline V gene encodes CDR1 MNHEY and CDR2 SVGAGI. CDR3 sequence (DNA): TGTGCCAGCAGTTACTCCCTCAACGGGAGGGCGAATACGCAGTATTTT. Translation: CASSYSLNGRANTQYF.

The CDR3 nucleotides are TGTGCCAGCTCACCCTCCTTACAGGGCCGTGAGCAGTTCTTC. It is translated as CASSPSLQGREQFF. The chain has TRBV18 and TRBJ2-1; D might be TRBD1 (6 bases). The V gene's germline CDR1 is KGHSH and CDR2 LQKENI. V was pared by 3 bases and J by 9 bases, with 15 bases between. The CDR3 sequence is 14 residues long.

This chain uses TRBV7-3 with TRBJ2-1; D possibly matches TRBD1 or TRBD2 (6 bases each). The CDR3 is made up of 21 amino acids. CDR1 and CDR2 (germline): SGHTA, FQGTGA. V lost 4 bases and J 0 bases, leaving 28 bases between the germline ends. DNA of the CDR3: TGTGCCAGCAGCTCCTCACTTGGGGGGCTAGCGACAAGGGACTCCTACAATGAGCAGTTCTTC. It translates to CASSSSLGGLATRDSYNEQFF. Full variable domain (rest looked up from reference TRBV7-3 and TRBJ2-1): GAGVSQTPSNKVTEKGKYVELRCDPISGHTALYWYRQSLGQGPEFLIYFQGTGAADDSGLPNDRFFAVRPEGSVSTLKIQRTERGDSAVYLCASSSSLGGLATRDSYNEQFFGPGTRLTVL.

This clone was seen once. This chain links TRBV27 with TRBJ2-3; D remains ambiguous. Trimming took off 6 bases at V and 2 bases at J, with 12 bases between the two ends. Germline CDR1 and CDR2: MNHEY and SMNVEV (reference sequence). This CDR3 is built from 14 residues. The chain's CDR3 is CASSTFGPTDTQYF. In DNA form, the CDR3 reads TGTGCCAGCAGCACTTTCGGACCCACAGATACGCAGTATTTT.

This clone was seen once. As DNA, the CDR3 is TGTGCCAGCAGCTTAGGACAGGAGAGGCACGAGCAGTACTTC. It translates to CASSLGQERHEQYF. This chain joins TRBV7-9 and TRBJ2-7, with D maybe TRBD1 (6 bases). The ends were cut back, 1 base at V and 5 bases at J, with 12 bases in the middle. CDR3 length: 14 amino acids. Per the germline V gene, CDR1 is SEHNR and CDR2 is FQNEAQ (reference sequence).

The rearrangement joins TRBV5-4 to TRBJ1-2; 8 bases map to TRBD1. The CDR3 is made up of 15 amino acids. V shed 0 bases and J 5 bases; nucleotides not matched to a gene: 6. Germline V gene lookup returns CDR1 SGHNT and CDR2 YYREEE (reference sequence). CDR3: CASSLGTGLFYGYTF. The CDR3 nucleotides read TGTGCCAGCAGCTTGGGGACAGGGTTATTTTATGGCTACACCTTC.

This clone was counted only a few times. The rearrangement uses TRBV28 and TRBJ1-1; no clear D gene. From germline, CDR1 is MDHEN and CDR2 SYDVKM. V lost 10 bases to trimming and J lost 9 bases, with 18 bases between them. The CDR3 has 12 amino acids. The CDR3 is CATRFRIVQAFF. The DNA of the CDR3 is TGTGCCACCAGGTTTAGGATTGTGCAAGCTTTCTTT.

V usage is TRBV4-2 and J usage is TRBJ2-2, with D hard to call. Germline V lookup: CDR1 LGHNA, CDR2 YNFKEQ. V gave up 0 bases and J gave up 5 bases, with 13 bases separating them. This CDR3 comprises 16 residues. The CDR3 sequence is CASSQERASLTGELFF. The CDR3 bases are TGTGCCAGCAGCCAAGAACGGGCTTCCCTTACCGGGGAGCTGTTTTTT.

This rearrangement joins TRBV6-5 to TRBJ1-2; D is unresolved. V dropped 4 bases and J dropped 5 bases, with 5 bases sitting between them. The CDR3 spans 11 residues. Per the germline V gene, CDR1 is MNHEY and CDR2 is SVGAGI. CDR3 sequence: CASSSRYGYTF. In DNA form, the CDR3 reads TGTGCCAGCAGTTCTAGATATGGCTACACCTTC.

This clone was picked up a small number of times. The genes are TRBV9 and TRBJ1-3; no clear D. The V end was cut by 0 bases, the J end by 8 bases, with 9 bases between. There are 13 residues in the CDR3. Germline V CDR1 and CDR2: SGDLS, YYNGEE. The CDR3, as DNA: TGTGCCAGCAGCGTAGCGGCCGGGGACACCATATATTTT. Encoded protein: CASSVAAGDTIYF. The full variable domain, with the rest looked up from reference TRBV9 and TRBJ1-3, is DSGVTQTPKHLITATGQRVTLRCSPRSGDLSVYWYQQSLDQGLQFLIQYYNGEERAKGNILERFSAQQFPDLHSELNLSSLELGDSALYFCASSVAAGDTIYFGEGSWLTVV.

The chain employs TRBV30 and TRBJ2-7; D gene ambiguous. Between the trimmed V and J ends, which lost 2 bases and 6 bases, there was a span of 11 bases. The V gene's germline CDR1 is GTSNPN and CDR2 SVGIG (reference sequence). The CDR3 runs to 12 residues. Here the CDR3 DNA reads TGTGCCTGGAGTAGATTCTCCGGCGAGCAGTACTTC. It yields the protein CAWSRFSGEQYF.

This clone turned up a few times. CDR3 protein: CASRPAGANEQFF. Written as DNA, the CDR3 is TGTGCCAGCAGGCCGGCTGGGGCAAATGAGCAGTTCTTC. V is TRBV27 and J is TRBJ2-1; perhaps TRBD1 as D (5 bases). Trimming pared 6 bases from V and 7 bases from J, leaving 13 bases between. CDR3 length equals 13 residues. CDR1 is MNHEY, CDR2 SMNVEV, per germline (reference sequence).

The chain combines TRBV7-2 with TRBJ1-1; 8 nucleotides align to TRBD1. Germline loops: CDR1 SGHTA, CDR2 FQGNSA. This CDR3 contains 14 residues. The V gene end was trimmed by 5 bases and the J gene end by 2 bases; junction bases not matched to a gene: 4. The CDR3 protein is CASSNSGGNTEAFF. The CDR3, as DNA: TGTGCCAGCAGCAACTCAGGGGGCAACACTGAAGCTTTCTTT.

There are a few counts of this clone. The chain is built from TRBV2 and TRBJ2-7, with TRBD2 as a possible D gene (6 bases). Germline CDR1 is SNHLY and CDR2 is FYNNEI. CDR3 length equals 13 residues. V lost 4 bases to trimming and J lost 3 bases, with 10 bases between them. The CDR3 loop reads CASSVPSVYEQYF. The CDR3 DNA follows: TGTGCCAGCAGTGTCCCTAGCGTCTACGAGCAGTACTTC.

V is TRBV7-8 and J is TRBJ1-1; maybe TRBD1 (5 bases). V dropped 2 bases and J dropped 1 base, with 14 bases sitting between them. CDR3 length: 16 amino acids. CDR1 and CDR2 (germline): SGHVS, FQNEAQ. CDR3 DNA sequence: TGTGCCAGCAGCTTATTGTGGGGCGGGAGGAACACTGAAGCTTTCTTT. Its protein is CASSLLWGGRNTEAFF.

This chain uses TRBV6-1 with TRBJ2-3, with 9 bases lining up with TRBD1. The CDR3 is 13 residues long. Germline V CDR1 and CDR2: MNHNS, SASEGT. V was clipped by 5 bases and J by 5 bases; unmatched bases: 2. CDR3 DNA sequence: TGTGCCAGCAGTCGGGACAGGGAAGATACGCAGTATTTT. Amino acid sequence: CASSRDREDTQYF.

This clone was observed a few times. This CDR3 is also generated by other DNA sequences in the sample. CDR3 sequence reads: CASSVVGGATDTQYF. The DNA for the CDR3 is TGTGCCAGCAGCGTAGTTGGGGGGGCCACAGATACGCAGTATTTT. The V and J genes are TRBV9 and TRBJ2-3, with D possibly being TRBD2 (7 bases). Germline lookup yields CDR1 SGDLS and CDR2 YYNGEE. CDR3 size: 15 residues. V was clipped by 0 bases and J by 2 bases, with 10 bases between them.

The CDR3 loop is CASSQDRQPYGYTF. As DNA, the CDR3 is TGCGCCAGCAGCCAAGATCGGCAGCCTTATGGCTACACCTTC. The chain links TRBV4-1 to TRBJ1-2; D is unresolved. CDR1 is MGHRA and CDR2 is YSYEKL in the germline V gene. The CDR3 spans 14 residues. V was cut by 0 bases and J by 5 bases, with 10 bases left in between.

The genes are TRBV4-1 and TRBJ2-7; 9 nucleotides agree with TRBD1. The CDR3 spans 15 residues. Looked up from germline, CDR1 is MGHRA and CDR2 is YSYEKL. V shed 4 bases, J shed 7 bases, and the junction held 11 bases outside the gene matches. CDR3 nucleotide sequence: TGCGCCAGCAGCCCGGGACAGGGCCCCAGTAGGGAGCAGTACTTC. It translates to CASSPGQGPSREQYF.

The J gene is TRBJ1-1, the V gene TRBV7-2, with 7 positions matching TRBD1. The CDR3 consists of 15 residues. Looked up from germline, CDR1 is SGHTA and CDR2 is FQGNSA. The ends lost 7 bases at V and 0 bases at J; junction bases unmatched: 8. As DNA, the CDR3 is TGTGCCAGCATCATGACCGGGACAGTGAACACTGAAGCTTTCTTT. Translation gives CASIMTGTVNTEAFF.

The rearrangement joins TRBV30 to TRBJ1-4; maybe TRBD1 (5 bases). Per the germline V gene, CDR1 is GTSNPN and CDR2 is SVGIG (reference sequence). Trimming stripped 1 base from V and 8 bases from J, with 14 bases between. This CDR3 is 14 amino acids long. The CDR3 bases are TGTGCCTGGAGTGAATTGGGGGTGCGGGAAAAACTGTTTTTT. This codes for CAWSELGVREKLFF.

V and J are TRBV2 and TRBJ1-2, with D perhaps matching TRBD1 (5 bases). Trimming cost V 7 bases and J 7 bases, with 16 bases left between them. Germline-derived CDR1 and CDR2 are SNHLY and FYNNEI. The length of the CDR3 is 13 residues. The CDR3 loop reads CASTSTGPLGYTF. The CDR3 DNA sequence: TGTGCCAGCACGAGTACAGGACCTCTTGGCTACACCTTC.

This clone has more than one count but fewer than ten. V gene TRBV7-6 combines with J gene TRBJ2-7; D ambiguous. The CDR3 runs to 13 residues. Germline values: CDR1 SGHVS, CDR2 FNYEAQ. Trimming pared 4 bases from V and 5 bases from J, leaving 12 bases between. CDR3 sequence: CASSSFRSHEQYF. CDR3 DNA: TGTGCCAGCAGCTCATTCAGAAGCCACGAGCAGTACTTC.

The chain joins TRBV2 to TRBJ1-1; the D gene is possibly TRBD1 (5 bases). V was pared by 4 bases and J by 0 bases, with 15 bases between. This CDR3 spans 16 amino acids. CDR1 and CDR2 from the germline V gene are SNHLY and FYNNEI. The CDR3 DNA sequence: TGTGCCAGCAGTGCTTCGGCAGGGCCCATGAACACTGAAGCTTTCTTT. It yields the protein CASSASAGPMNTEAFF.

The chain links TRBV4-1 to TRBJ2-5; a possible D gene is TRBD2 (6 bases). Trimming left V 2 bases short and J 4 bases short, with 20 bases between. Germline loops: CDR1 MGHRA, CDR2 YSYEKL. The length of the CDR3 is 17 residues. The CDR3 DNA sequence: TGCGCCAGCAGCCAAATGCTTAGCGGATTCGGCCCAGAGACCCAGTACTTC. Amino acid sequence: CASSQMLSGFGPETQYF.

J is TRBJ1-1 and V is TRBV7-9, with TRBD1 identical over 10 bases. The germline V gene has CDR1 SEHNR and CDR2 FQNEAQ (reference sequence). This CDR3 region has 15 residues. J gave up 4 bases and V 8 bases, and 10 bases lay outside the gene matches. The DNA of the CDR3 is TGTGCCAGCCGGGGACAGGGGACAAGGGGCACTGAAGCTTTCTTT. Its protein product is CASRGQGTRGTEAFF.